The 9 T cell receptor beta chains given below trace back to one sample, sequenced in a study of T-cell memory formation after mild COVID-19. From the 5' RACE reads, TCRdb called clonotypes with MiXCR, one entry per CDR3 protein. This table has approximately 490,000 distinct CDR3 sequences, about 20% appearing once. Sample: PBMCs or a T cell subset sorted from them (not recorded which). The receptors come from an adult woman who had mild COVID-19 (a few samples of this study predate the infection). Cell type and time point are not known.

This clonotype appeared a few times. V and J are TRBV12-3 or TRBV12-4 and TRBJ2-7; 9 bases agree with TRBD1. CDR3 size: 16 residues. Trimming took 6 bases from V and 1 from J; bases not matched to a gene: 10. In DNA, the CDR3 is TGTGCCAGCAGCCGCGGTGGTGGGACAGGGTCCTACGAGCAGTACTTC. This codes for CASSRGGGTGSYEQYF.

V usage is TRBV7-8 and J usage is TRBJ2-5; possible D gene TRBD2, 6 bases. Per the germline V gene, CDR1 is SGHVS and CDR2 is FQNEAQ. V lost 7 bases and J lost 4, with 19 bases in between. The CDR3 consists of 15 residues. In nucleotides, the CDR3 is TGTGCCAGCATCCCTCGTCGCGGAGCGGGAGAGACCCAGTACTTC. It encodes CASIPRRGAGETQYF.

This chain uses TRBV29-1 with TRBJ2-3; 13 bases are a match to TRBD2. The V and J ends lost 6 bases and 4 bases, in that order; junction bases with no gene match: 13. This CDR3 is 17 amino acids long. Germline CDR1 is SQVTM and CDR2 is ANQGSEA. The CDR3 nucleotides read TGCAGCGTCCACCCACTGACTAGCGGGAGGAGGGCAGATACGCAGTATTTT. Translated, it gives CSVHPLTSGRRADTQYF.

The V gene is TRBV7-9, the J gene TRBJ2-5; D uncertain. The CDR3 extends over 13 amino acids. CDR1 and CDR2 (germline): SEHNR, FQNEAQ (reference sequence). Trimming took 5 bases from V and 5 from J, leaving 12 bases between them. The CDR3 here is CASSPSARETQYF. DNA for the CDR3: TGTGCCAGCAGCCCGTCGGCGCGGGAGACCCAGTACTTC.

A few counts support this clonotype. One end of the junction fails to match germline, which may point to a read error. CDR3 coding DNA: TGTGCCAGCAGTTACGGGGCTAGCGATCGGGCCTACTTC. Translated: CASSYGASDRAYF. V usage is TRBV6-5 and J usage is TRBJ2-1; weak D call: TRBD2 (6 bases). Germline V gene lookup returns CDR1 MNHEY and CDR2 SVGAGI. There are 13 residues in the CDR3.

This clonotype was picked up many times. The chain couples TRBV6-2 or TRBV6-3 to TRBJ2-1, with D perhaps given as TRBD1 or TRBD2 (5 bases each). The CDR3 runs 17 residues. V lost 2 bases to trimming and J lost 4 bases, with 18 bases between them. Per the germline V gene, CDR1 is MNHEY and CDR2 is SVGEGT. The CDR3 region is CASSYNPRGGWYNEQFF. The CDR3 DNA is TGTGCCAGCAGTTACAATCCCCGGGGCGGTTGGTACAATGAGCAGTTCTTC.

The gene calls are TRBV6-2 or TRBV6-3 and TRBJ2-5, with D perhaps TRBD1 or TRBD2 (5 bases each). Germline CDR1 reads MNHEY; CDR2 reads SVGEGT. With 6 bases removed from V and 9 bases from J, the gap between germline ends came to 17 bases. This CDR3 region has 13 residues. The CDR3 coding sequence is TGTGCCAGCAGGAACCGGGACCGTAATGCCCAGTACTTC. Protein sequence: CASRNRDRNAQYF.

The chain links TRBV5-1 to TRBJ1-2; D not resolved. The germline gives CDR1 SGHRS, CDR2 YFSETQ. The ends were cut back, 1 base at V and 5 bases at J, with 18 bases in the middle. The CDR3 spans 16 residues. The CDR3 here is CASSLTSRHPGYGYTF. The CDR3 DNA follows: TGCGCCAGCAGCTTGACCTCGAGACATCCGGGGTATGGCTACACCTTC.

This clonotype has more than one count but fewer than ten. The chain employs TRBV12-3 or TRBV12-4 and TRBJ1-2; 7 bases map to TRBD1. The CDR3 is made up of 15 amino acids. Trimming cost V 5 bases and J 3 bases; bases outside gene matches: 9. Written as DNA, the CDR3 is TGTGCCAGCAGTGCACCCTACAGGGGTGACTATGGCTACACCTTC. Translated: CASSAPYRGDYGYTF.